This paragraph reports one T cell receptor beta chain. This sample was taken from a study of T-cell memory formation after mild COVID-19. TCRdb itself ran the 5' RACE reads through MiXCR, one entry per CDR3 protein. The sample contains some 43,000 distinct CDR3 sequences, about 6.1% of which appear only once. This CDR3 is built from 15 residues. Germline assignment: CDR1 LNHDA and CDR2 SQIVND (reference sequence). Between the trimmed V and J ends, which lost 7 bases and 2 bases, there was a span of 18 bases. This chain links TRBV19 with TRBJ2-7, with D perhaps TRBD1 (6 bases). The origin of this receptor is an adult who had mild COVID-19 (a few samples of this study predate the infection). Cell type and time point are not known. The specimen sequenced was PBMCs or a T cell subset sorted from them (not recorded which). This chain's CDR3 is CASTTGRSGTYEQYF. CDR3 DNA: TGTGCCAGTACGACAGGCCGATCTGGTACCTACGAGCAGTACTTC.